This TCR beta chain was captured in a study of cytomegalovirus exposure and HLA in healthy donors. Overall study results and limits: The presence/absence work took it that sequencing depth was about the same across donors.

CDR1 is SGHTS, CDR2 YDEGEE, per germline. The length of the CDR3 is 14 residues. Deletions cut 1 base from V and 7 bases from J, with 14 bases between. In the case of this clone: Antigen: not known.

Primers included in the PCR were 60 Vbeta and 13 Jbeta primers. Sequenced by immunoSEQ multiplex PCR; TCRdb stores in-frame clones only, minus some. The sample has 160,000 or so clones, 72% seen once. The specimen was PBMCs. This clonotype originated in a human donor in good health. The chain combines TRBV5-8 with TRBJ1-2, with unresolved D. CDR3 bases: TGTGCCAGCAGCTTGTATATGGATTCGGGTGGCTACACCTTC. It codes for CASSLYMDSGGYTF.